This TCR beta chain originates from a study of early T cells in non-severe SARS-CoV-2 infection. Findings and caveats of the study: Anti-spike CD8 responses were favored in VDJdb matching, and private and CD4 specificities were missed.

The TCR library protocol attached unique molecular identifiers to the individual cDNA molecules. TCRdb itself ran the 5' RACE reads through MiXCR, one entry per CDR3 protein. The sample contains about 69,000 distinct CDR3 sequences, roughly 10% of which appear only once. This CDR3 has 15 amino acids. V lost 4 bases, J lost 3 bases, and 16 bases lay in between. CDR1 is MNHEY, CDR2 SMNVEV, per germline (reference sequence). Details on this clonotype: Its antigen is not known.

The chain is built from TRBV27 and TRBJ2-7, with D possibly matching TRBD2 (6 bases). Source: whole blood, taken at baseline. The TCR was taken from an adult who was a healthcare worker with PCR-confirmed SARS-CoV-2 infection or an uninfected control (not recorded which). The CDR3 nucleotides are TGTGCCAGCAGTTACGACGGGAGCCCAATCTACGAGCAGTACTTC. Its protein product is CASSYDGSPIYEQYF.